This passage covers 10 T cell receptor beta chains from one sample sequenced in a study of shared clonotypes between healthy human individuals. CD8 cells classed as naive were CD45RO-negative and positively selected for CCR7, excluding terminally differentiated effector memory CD45RA+ cells. Profiling relied on immunoSEQ multiplex PCR, and the TCRdb table lists in-frame clones only, not all of them. Altogether 500,000 to 700,000 clones are present, approximately 96% being singletons, with the ten largest covering over 0.09%. Source material: naive CD8+ T cells sorted from blood. Receptors were obtained from a woman in her thirties in good health.

This clone is a singleton in its sample. The J gene is TRBJ2-3, the V gene TRBV27, with 8 positions matching TRBD2. Germline V CDR1 and CDR2: MNHEY, SMNVEV (reference sequence). The trim removed 5 bases at V and 4 bases at J, leaving 11 bases unmatched. This CDR3 contains 16 residues. The CDR3 is CASSRSAGVVSDTQYF. The DNA for the CDR3 is TGTGCCAGCAGTCGCTCAGCGGGAGTAGTCTCAGATACGCAGTATTTT.

The genes are TRBV13 and TRBJ1-1; possibly TRBD1 for D (6 bases). Germline assignment: CDR1 PRHDT and CDR2 FYEKMQ (reference sequence). With 5 bases removed from V and 1 base from J, the gap between germline ends came to 23 bases. The CDR3 loop spans 18 amino acids. CDR3 DNA: TGTGCCAGCAGCCAGGGAGGGGGGACTGGCTGGGGGAACACTGAAGCTTTCTTT. This sequence encodes CASSQGGGTGWGNTEAFF.

The chain couples TRBV6-9 to TRBJ2-7; D assignment may be TRBD1 or TRBD2 (6 bases each). The V and J ends lost 6 bases and 2 bases respectively, with 14 bases between them. In germline, CDR1 is MNHGY, CDR2 SVAAGI. The length of the CDR3 is 14 residues. The CDR3 sequence: CASSREGGTYEQYF. CDR3 bases: TGTGCCAGCAGCCGCGAGGGGGGAACCTACGAGCAGTACTTC.

V and J are TRBV29-1 and TRBJ1-2, with a tentative D call TRBD1 (5 bases). CDR1 is SQVTM, CDR2 ANQGSEA, per germline. Trimming removed 4 bases at V and 6 bases at J, with 12 bases between. The CDR3 has 12 residues. CDR3 sequence: CSVVTVRHGYTF. The CDR3 DNA is TGCAGCGTTGTGACAGTCAGGCATGGCTACACCTTC.

The V call is TRBV15, the J call TRBJ1-5; 8 bases map to TRBD1. Germline V lookup: CDR1 LNHNV, CDR2 YYDKDF (reference sequence). The V and J ends lost 4 bases and 7 bases, in that order; junction bases with no gene match: 6. This CDR3 spans 14 amino acids. In DNA, the CDR3 is TGTGCCACCAGCATCAGGGGGCTCGGACAGCCCCAGCATTTT. It codes for CATSIRGLGQPQHF.

The J gene is TRBJ2-5, the V gene TRBV11-2; 8 bases agree with TRBD2. The CDR3 covers 17 residues. V shed 5 bases, J shed 1 base, and the junction held 12 bases outside the gene matches. Germline V CDR1 and CDR2: SGHAT, FQNNGV. CDR3 coding DNA: TGTGCCAGCAGCCTCCCGATTCAACTAGCGGTCCAAGAGACCCAGTACTTC. Protein product: CASSLPIQLAVQETQYF.

V usage is TRBV7-9 and J usage is TRBJ2-3; the match to TRBD1 covers 7 bases. This CDR3 spans 16 amino acids. CDR1 and CDR2 (germline): SEHNR, FQNEAQ (reference sequence). With V trimmed by 5 bases and J by 2 bases, 10 bases remained unmatched. The CDR3 is CASSPRQGEHTDTQYF. The CDR3 nucleotides read TGTGCCAGCAGCCCAAGGCAGGGGGAGCACACAGATACGCAGTATTTT.

This chain connects TRBV19 to TRBJ2-7; 9 bases line up with TRBD1. Germline V gene lookup returns CDR1 LNHDA and CDR2 SQIVND (reference sequence). V was clipped by 5 bases and J by 2 bases; unmatched bases: 4. This CDR3 contains 14 residues. DNA for the CDR3: TGTGCCAGTAGTTGGGGACAGGGCGCCTACGAGCAGTACTTC. Translating gives CASSWGQGAYEQYF.

The rearrangement uses TRBV7-8 and TRBJ1-1; 8 bases are shared with TRBD1. The germline V gene has CDR1 SGHVS and CDR2 FQNEAQ. J was trimmed by 5 bases and V by 6 bases; bases with no gene match: 11. CDR3 length: 15 residues. The CDR3 DNA follows: TGTGCCAGCAGAGCTACCCCAGGGGGCTTTACTGAAGCTTTCTTT. Translating it yields CASRATPGGFTEAFF.

The chain carries TRBV2 and TRBJ2-7, with TRBD2 matching 7 bases. CDR3 length equals 15 residues. The V segment lost 7 bases and the J segment 5 bases; nucleotides outside the gene matches: 14. Per the germline V gene, CDR1 is SNHLY and CDR2 is FYNNEI. The CDR3 bases are TGTGCCAGCAATGGGGGGTGGACTAGACCCCACGAGCAGTACTTC. Protein product: CASNGGWTRPHEQYF.